The next 3 T cell receptor beta chains were all read from a single sample in a study of T cell responses to AZD1222 COVID-19 vaccine. TCRdb's copy holds only in-frame clones and misses some; the assay was immunoSEQ multiplex PCR. This sample has 100,000 to 150,000 clones, with 93% found just once. The specimen comprised peripheral blood, sampled on day 0 of AZD1222 vaccination. Receptor source: an adult in good health.

This rearrangement joins TRBV27 to TRBJ2-3; D not resolved. The CDR3 consists of 14 residues. Trimming took 3 bases from V and 4 from J, leaving 11 bases between them. CDR1 and CDR2 (germline): MNHEY, SMNVEV (reference sequence). For the CDR3, the DNA is TGTGCCAGCAGTTTGGTGGCACGACCAGATACGCAGTATTTT. Translation: CASSLVARPDTQYF.

The gene calls are TRBV6-6 and TRBJ1-1; D remains unclear. The CDR3 has 14 residues. Germline V gives CDR1 MNHNY, CDR2 SVGAGI (reference sequence). The V gene lost 5 bases and the J gene lost 1 base, with 11 bases spanning the gap. The DNA for the CDR3 is TGTGCCAGCAGTCCCTATGTAGGGAACACTGAAGCTTTCTTT. As protein: CASSPYVGNTEAFF.

The gene calls are TRBV10-3 and TRBJ2-7, with D possibly TRBD2 on 5 matching bases. The CDR3 has 19 residues. Germline V gene lookup returns CDR1 ENHRY and CDR2 SYGVKD. V was cut by 8 bases and J by 5 bases, with 34 bases left in between. The CDR3 protein is CAISTLILRTNGVLDEQYF. CDR3 coding DNA: TGTGCCATCTCAACTCTTATTCTCCGCACAAACGGGGTTTTAGACGAGCAGTACTTC.